This TCR beta chain was sequenced for a study of T-cell memory formation after mild COVID-19. For the study at large: TCR clusters were mostly confined to one donor each. Study results and limitations: The authors did not confirm SARS-CoV-2 specificity of second-wave clones peaking day 37. Contracting CD4+ clones were located mainly in CM and EM, and CD8+ clones in EMRA.

TCRdb re-analysed the 5' RACE reads in MiXCR, keeping a single row per CDR3 protein. Seen here are under 300,000 distinct CDR3 sequences, approximately 10% observed once, and the top ten hold around 20%. V was shortened by 2 bases and J by 7 bases, with 9 bases between the two germline ends. Germline assignment: CDR1 SGHTA and CDR2 FQGTGA. There are 13 residues in the CDR3. This clonotype was counted between two and nine times. The antigen is undetermined. The sequence was collected from a man aged 18 to 30 who had mild COVID-19 (a few samples of this study predate the infection). Cell type and time point are not known. The sample was PBMCs or a T cell subset sorted from them (not recorded which). The chain has TRBV7-3 and TRBJ2-1; the D gene is possibly TRBD2 (6 bases). The CDR3: CASSLSRGNEQFF. The CDR3 DNA reads TGTGCCAGCAGCTTATCCCGGGGGAATGAGCAGTTCTTC.